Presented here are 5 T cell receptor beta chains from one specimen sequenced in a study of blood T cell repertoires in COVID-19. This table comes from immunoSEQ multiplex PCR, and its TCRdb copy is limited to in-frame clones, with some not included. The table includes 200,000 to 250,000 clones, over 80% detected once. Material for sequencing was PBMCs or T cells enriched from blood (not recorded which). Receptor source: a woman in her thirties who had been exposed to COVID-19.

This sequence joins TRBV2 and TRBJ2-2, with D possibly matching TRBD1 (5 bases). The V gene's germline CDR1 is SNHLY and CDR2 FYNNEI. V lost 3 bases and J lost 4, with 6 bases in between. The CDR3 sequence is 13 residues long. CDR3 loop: CASSDQGTGELFF. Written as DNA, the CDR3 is TGTGCCAGCAGTGATCAGGGCACCGGGGAGCTGTTTTTT.

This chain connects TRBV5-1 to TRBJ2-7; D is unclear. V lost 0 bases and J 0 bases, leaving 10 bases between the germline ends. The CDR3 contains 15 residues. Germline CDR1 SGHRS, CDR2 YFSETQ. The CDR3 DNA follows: TGCGCCAGCAGCTTGGGAAGAACAAGCTCCTACGAGCAGTACTTC. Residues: CASSLGRTSSYEQYF.

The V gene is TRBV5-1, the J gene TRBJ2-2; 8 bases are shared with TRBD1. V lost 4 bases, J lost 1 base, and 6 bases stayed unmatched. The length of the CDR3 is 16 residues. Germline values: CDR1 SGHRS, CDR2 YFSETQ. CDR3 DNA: TGCGCCAGCAGCGACCGACAGGGGCTGAACACCGGGGAGCTGTTTTTT. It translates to CASSDRQGLNTGELFF.

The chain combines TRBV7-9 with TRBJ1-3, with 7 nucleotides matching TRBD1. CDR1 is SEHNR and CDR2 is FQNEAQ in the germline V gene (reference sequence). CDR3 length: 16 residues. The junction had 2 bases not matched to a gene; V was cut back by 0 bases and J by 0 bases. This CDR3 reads CASSLATGFSGNTIYF. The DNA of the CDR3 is TGTGCCAGCAGCTTAGCGACAGGGTTCTCTGGAAACACCATATATTTT. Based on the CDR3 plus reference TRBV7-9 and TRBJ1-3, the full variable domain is DTGVSQNPRHKITKRGQNVTFRCDPISEHNRLYWYRQTLGQGPEFLTYFQNEAQLEKSRLLSDRFSAERPKGSFSTLEIQRTEQGDSAMYLCASSLATGFSGNTIYFGEGSWLTVV.

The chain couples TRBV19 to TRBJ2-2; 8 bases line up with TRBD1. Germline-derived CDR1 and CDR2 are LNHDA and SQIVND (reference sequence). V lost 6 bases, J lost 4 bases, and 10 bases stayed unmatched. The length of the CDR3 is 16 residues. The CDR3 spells CASSPSQGAGTGELFF. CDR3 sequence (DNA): TGTGCCAGTAGCCCTTCGCAGGGGGCGGGCACCGGGGAGCTGTTTTTT.